The 22 T cell receptor beta chains given below trace back to one sample, sequenced in a study of a mutant IDH1 vaccine in newly diagnosed glioma. Profiling relied on immunoSEQ multiplex PCR, and the TCRdb table lists in-frame clones only, not all of them. There are approximately 60,000 clones in the sample; 70% to 90% occur only once, and roughly 1.6% lies in the top ten. These receptors' targets are unknown. Time point denoted: week 35, safety follow-up. The content of each vaccine dose was 300 ug of mutant IDH1 20-mer peptide, and topical imiquimod accompanied it. Specimen: PBMCs, collected from a glioma patient whose treatment included an IDH1 peptide vaccine. Every receptor here comes from a man aged 35-49 years with glioma.

This clone was seen just once. The rearrangement joins TRBV6-1 to TRBJ2-1; D is unresolved. The length of the CDR3 is 14 residues. The V end lost 11 bases, the J end lost 10 bases, and 24 bases lay between the germline ends. CDR1 and CDR2 (germline): MNHNS, SASEGT. CDR3 region: CAGTLRPLEGEQFF. The CDR3 DNA sequence: TGTGCCGGAACGCTTAGGCCCCTTGAAGGAGAGCAGTTCTTC.

With respect to this clone: Different DNA sequences within this sample yield the same CDR3. V gene TRBV9 combines with J gene TRBJ2-2; D unclear. Trimming took 0 bases from V and 2 from J, leaving 11 bases between them. The CDR3 sequence is 16 residues long. From germline, CDR1 is SGDLS and CDR2 YYNGEE. As DNA, the CDR3 is TGTGCCAGCAGCGTAGTAGGAGAGCTTAACACCGGGGAGCTGTTTTTT. Its translation is CASSVVGELNTGELFF.

The chain employs TRBV10-3 and TRBJ1-1; 7 bases fit TRBD1. Germline V gene lookup returns CDR1 ENHRY and CDR2 SYGVKD. This CDR3 is 16 amino acids long. The junction had 15 bases not matched to a gene; V was cut back by 6 bases and J by 5 bases. The CDR3, as DNA: TGTGCCATCAGGGGGGCAGGGGGTGCGCGCGGAACTGAAGCTTTCTTT. The encoded protein is CAIRGAGGARGTEAFF.

V gene TRBV7-9 combines with J gene TRBJ2-5, with 9 positions matching TRBD2. Germline assignment: CDR1 SEHNR and CDR2 FQNEAQ (reference sequence). CDR3 size: 14 residues. Germline trimming cut 5 bases from V and 4 bases from J; bases unmatched to any gene: 5. CDR3 in amino acids: CASSTQREVETQYF. The DNA for the CDR3 is TGTGCCAGCAGCACCCAGCGGGAGGTAGAGACCCAGTACTTC. The full variable domain, its missing parts supplied by reference TRBV7-9 and TRBJ2-5, is DTGVSQNPRHKITKRGQNVTFRCDPISEHNRLYWYRQTLGQGPEFLTYFQNEAQLEKSRLLSDRFSAERPKGSFSTLEIQRTEQGDSAMYLCASSTQREVETQYFGPGTRLLVL.

The chain is built from TRBV9 and TRBJ2-2; TRBD2 agrees at 11 bases. The CDR3 covers 17 residues. V lost 5 bases to trimming and J lost 7 bases; unmatched junction nucleotides: 13. Per germline, CDR1 SGDLS and CDR2 YYNGEE. The CDR3 DNA sequence: TGTGCCAGCAGTACATTAGCGGGAGGGCCTTACGGCGGGGAGCTGTTTTTT. It yields the protein CASSTLAGGPYGGELFF.

The V and J genes are TRBV6-1 and TRBJ2-2; the D gene is possibly TRBD1 (6 bases). Trimming stripped 2 bases from V and 5 bases from J, with 6 bases between. The CDR3 length is 13 residues. Germline V gives CDR1 MNHNS, CDR2 SASEGT. The CDR3 loop reads CASSETGTGELFF. CDR3 in DNA: TGTGCCAGCAGTGAAACAGGGACCGGGGAGCTGTTTTTT.

V gene TRBV21-1 combines with J gene TRBJ1-5; TRBD1, as called in the table, went unchecked against the DNA. TRBV21-1 is given as a pseudogene. This CDR3 contains 14 residues. CDR3 sequence: CASVDRDSNQPQHF. The CDR3, as DNA: TGTGCCAGCGTAGACAGAGATAGCAATCAGCCCCAGCATTTT.

The V call is TRBV7-3, the J call TRBJ1-1; D may be TRBD1 (6 bases). Trimming pared 5 bases from V and 2 bases from J, leaving 12 bases between. The CDR3 is 14 residues long. Germline values: CDR1 SGHTA, CDR2 FQGTGA. CDR3 nucleotide sequence: TGTGCCAGCAGCCGTGAGGGGGAAAACACTGAAGCTTTCTTT. Residues: CASSREGENTEAFF.

A single count supports this clone. This chain uses TRBV6-1 with TRBJ1-5; D is uncertain. V lost 0 bases to trimming and J lost 4 bases, with 10 bases between them. Germline V gene sequence: CDR1 MNHNS, CDR2 SASEGT. The CDR3 covers 15 residues. The CDR3 here is CASSEASGPNQPQHF. The DNA for the CDR3 is TGTGCCAGCAGTGAAGCGTCAGGACCGAATCAGCCCCAGCATTTT.

The chain links TRBV7-2 to TRBJ2-7; D is ambiguous. The CDR3 sequence is 14 residues long. V shed 0 bases and J shed 2 bases, with 8 bases lying between them. The germline gives CDR1 SGHTA, CDR2 FQGNSA. CDR3 sequence (DNA): TGTGCCAGCAGCTTAGCGCGAGGACCCTACGAGCAGTACTTC. It is translated as CASSLARGPYEQYF.

The chain joins TRBV29-1 to TRBJ2-7; 10 bases line up with TRBD1. The V gene end was trimmed by 3 bases and the J gene end by 7 bases; junction bases not matched to a gene: 6. Germline V lookup: CDR1 SQVTM, CDR2 ANQGSEA. This CDR3 spans 13 amino acids. The CDR3 coding sequence is TGCAGCGTTGACGCGGGACAGGGGAAGGAGCAGTACTTC. Translation gives CSVDAGQGKEQYF.

The rearrangement joins TRBV2 to TRBJ2-1, with TRBD2 identical over 10 bases. This CDR3 comprises 12 residues. V was pared by 9 bases and J by 5 bases, with 1 base of the junction left unmatched. Germline V gives CDR1 SNHLY, CDR2 FYNNEI. The CDR3 reads CARGLAHNEQFF. As DNA, the CDR3 is TGTGCCAGGGGACTAGCGCACAATGAGCAGTTCTTC. Variable domain in full (rest from reference TRBV2 and TRBJ2-1): EPEVTQTPSHQVTQMGQEVILRCVPISNHLYFYWYRQILGQKVEFLVSFYNNEISEKSEIFDDQFSVERPDGSNFTLKIRSTKLEDSAMYFCARGLAHNEQFFGPGTRLTVL.

This chain links TRBV19 with TRBJ2-5, with a weak D call TRBD1 (5 bases). Trimming pared 6 bases from V and 2 bases from J, leaving 10 bases between. The CDR3 is 13 amino acids. CDR1 is LNHDA and CDR2 is SQIVND in the germline V gene (reference sequence). CDR3 sequence (DNA): TGTGCCAGTAGGAAGCAGGGTCAAGAGACCCAGTACTTC. This encodes CASRKQGQETQYF.

V is TRBV6-6 and J is TRBJ2-1; D is uncertain. Germline lookup yields CDR1 MNHNY and CDR2 SVGAGI (reference sequence). The CDR3 length is 15 residues. V was cut by 7 bases and J by 5 bases, with 18 bases left in between. The CDR3 bases are TGTGCCAGCACACTGGGCTGGGCACCAAACAATGAGCAGTTCTTC. Translation gives CASTLGWAPNNEQFF.

This chain links TRBV5-6 with TRBJ2-3; no clear D. This CDR3 contains 11 residues. Germline CDR1 and CDR2: SGHDT and YYEEEE. Trimming shortened V by 3 bases and J by 2 bases, and 1 base separated the two germline ends. The DNA of the CDR3 is TGTGCCAGCAGCTACACAGATACGCAGTATTTT. Its protein is CASSYTDTQYF.

The chain couples TRBV18 to TRBJ2-3, with D possibly matching TRBD2 (6 bases). The germline CDR1 and CDR2 sequences are KGHSH and LQKENI. The CDR3 sequence is 17 residues long. With 6 bases removed from V and 7 bases from J, the gap between germline ends came to 26 bases. The CDR3 nucleotides read TGTGCCAGCTCCCCCCGGGAGTGGAGCGCTGCCGGCTATACGCAGTATTTT. Translating it yields CASSPREWSAAGYTQYF.

The chain links TRBV15 to TRBJ2-5; D may be TRBD1 (6 bases). There are 13 residues in the CDR3. V lost 6 bases and J lost 2, with 10 bases in between. The germline V gene has CDR1 LNHNV and CDR2 YYDKDF (reference sequence). CDR3 sequence reads: CATRQGGQETQYF. The CDR3 DNA reads TGTGCCACCAGACAGGGCGGTCAAGAGACCCAGTACTTC.

V gene TRBV2 combines with J gene TRBJ2-7; D is ambiguous. The CDR3 sequence is 11 residues long. Germline V CDR1 and CDR2: SNHLY, FYNNEI. Trimming stripped 6 bases from V and 7 bases from J, with 10 bases between. The DNA of the CDR3 is TGTGCCAGCAGAATAAAGGTAGAGCAGTACTTC. The encoded protein is CASRIKVEQYF. The whole variable domain, filled in from reference TRBV2 and TRBJ2-7, reads EPEVTQTPSHQVTQMGQEVILRCVPISNHLYFYWYRQILGQKVEFLVSFYNNEISEKSEIFDDQFSVERPDGSNFTLKIRSTKLEDSAMYFCASRIKVEQYFGPGTRLTVT.

The chain recombines TRBV25-1 with TRBJ1-4; D is undetermined. Trimming cost V 4 bases and J 13 bases, with 13 bases left between them. Germline-derived CDR1 and CDR2 are MGHDK and SYGVNS. The CDR3 runs 12 residues. Here the CDR3 reads CASSGVDQRLFF. The CDR3 nucleotides are TGTGCCAGCAGTGGCGTAGACCAAAGACTGTTTTTT.

The chain has TRBV4-3 and TRBJ2-3, with D maybe TRBD2 (6 bases). The V end lost 8 bases, the J end lost 0 bases, and 6 bases lay between the germline ends. Germline-derived CDR1 and CDR2 are LGHNA and YSLEER. There are 12 residues in the CDR3. The DNA for the CDR3 is TGCGCCAGCCGGGGGAGCACAGATACGCAGTATTTT. Its translation is CASRGSTDTQYF.

The CDR3 spells CSVREGREKLFF. CDR3 nucleotide sequence: TGCAGCGTTCGTGAGGGGAGGGAAAAACTGTTTTTT. V and J are TRBV29-1 and TRBJ1-4; D perhaps matches TRBD1 (5 bases). V was trimmed by 5 bases and J by 8 bases, leaving 12 bases between them. The CDR3 spans 12 residues. Germline lookup yields CDR1 SQVTM and CDR2 ANQGSEA. Full variable domain (outside the CDR3, taken from reference TRBV29-1 and TRBJ1-4): SAVISQKPSRDICQRGTSLTIQCQVDSQVTMMFWYRQQPGQSLTLIATANQGSEATYESGFVIDKFPISRPNLTFSTLTVSNMSPEDSSIYLCSVREGREKLFFGSGTQLSVL.

The chain has TRBV2 and TRBJ1-1, with D uncertain. V was shortened by 9 bases and J by 0 bases, with 11 bases between the two germline ends. Germline V lookup: CDR1 SNHLY, CDR2 FYNNEI. The CDR3 contains 13 residues. CDR3 DNA: TGTGCCAGTATATCATCCATGAACACTGAAGCTTTCTTT. Translating gives CASISSMNTEAFF.